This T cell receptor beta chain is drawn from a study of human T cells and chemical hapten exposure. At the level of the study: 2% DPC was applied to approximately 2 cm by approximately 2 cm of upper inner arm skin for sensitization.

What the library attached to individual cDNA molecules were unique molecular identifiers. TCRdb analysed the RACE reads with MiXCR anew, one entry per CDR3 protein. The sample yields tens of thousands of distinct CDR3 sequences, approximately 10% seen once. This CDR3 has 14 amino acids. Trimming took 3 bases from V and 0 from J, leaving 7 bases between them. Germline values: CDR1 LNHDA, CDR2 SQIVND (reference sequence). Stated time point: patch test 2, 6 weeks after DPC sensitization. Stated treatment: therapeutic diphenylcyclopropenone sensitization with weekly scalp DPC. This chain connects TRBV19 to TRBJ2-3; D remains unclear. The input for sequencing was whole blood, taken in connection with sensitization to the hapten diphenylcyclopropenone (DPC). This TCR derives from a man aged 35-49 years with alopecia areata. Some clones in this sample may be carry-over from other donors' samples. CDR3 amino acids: CASSIRRSTDTQYF. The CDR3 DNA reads TGTGCCAGTAGTATTCGCAGGAGCACAGATACGCAGTATTTT.